Below, 18 T cell receptor beta chains from the same sample are listed, as sequenced in a study of T-cell memory formation after mild COVID-19. Via MiXCR, TCRdb re-called the 5' RACE reads, giving one row per CDR3 protein. The sample has 550,000 to 700,000 distinct CDR3 sequences, 17% seen once; the top ten hold about 8.1%. The sample comprised PBMCs or a T cell subset sorted from them (not recorded which). The receptors come from an adult woman who had mild COVID-19 (a few samples of this study predate the infection). Cell type and time point are not known.

This clonotype was counted between two and nine times. V usage is TRBV5-1 and J usage is TRBJ2-5; D might be TRBD2 (7 bases). The germline gives CDR1 SGHRS, CDR2 YFSETQ. The CDR3 length is 15 residues. V lost 4 bases, J lost 2 bases, and 15 bases lay in between. DNA of the CDR3: TGCGCCAGCAGCCCGGGGGGCCCAAGGCAAGAGACCCAGTACTTC. Protein: CASSPGGPRQETQYF.

CDR3 coding DNA: TGTGCCAGTAACGACAGGGGGCCGAGCACTGAAGCTTTCTTT. This encodes CASNDRGPSTEAFF. The gene calls are TRBV19 and TRBJ1-1; TRBD1 agrees at 10 bases. Germline trimming cut 7 bases from V and 4 bases from J; bases unmatched to any gene: 6. This CDR3 is built from 14 residues. CDR1 is LNHDA, CDR2 SQIVND, per germline (reference sequence).

The chain uses TRBV12-3 or TRBV12-4 and TRBJ1-1; D remains unclear. Trimming removed 5 bases from V and 4 bases from J, with 14 bases in between. The CDR3 is 14 amino acids. CDR3 in DNA: TGTGCCAGCAGTCCTCTCTTGAGCAGCACTGAAGCTTTCTTT. Amino acids: CASSPLLSSTEAFF.

V usage is TRBV6-6 and J usage is TRBJ1-2; 7 positions match TRBD1. CDR1 is MNHNY, CDR2 SVGAGI, per germline (reference sequence). Germline trimming cut 11 bases from V and 5 bases from J; bases unmatched to any gene: 14. The CDR3 spans 14 residues. CDR3 protein: CALRTGSLGYGYTF. In nucleotides, the CDR3 is TGTGCCTTACGGACAGGCTCCTTAGGATATGGCTACACCTTC.

This clonotype was seen only a few times. The rearrangement links TRBV3-1 to TRBJ2-1, with D uncertain. CDR3 length: 13 residues. Germline loops: CDR1 LGHDT, CDR2 YNNKEL (reference sequence). V lost 4 bases to trimming and J lost 9 bases, with 13 bases between them. The CDR3 loop reads CASSPAPEFEQFF. The CDR3 DNA reads TGTGCCAGCAGCCCCGCGCCGGAGTTTGAGCAGTTCTTC.

This clonotype was counted between two and nine times. The chain links TRBV5-1 to TRBJ2-7; the D is unclear. The V end was cut by 0 bases, the J end by 1 base, with 8 bases between. Germline V gives CDR1 SGHRS, CDR2 YFSETQ. The CDR3 runs to 14 residues. The CDR3 bases are TGCGCCAGCAGCTTGGCCCCCGGATCCTACGAGCAGTACTTC. Residues: CASSLAPGSYEQYF.

This chain connects TRBV2 to TRBJ2-1; perhaps TRBD2 as D (5 bases). Germline CDR1 reads SNHLY; CDR2 reads FYNNEI. The CDR3 spans 14 residues. Deletions cut 7 bases from V and 2 bases from J, with 12 bases between. In DNA form, the CDR3 reads TGTGCCAGCACCAAATCCGGGACCTACAATGAGCAGTTCTTC. It specifies CASTKSGTYNEQFF.

The rearrangement joins TRBV4-3 to TRBJ1-5; no reliable D call. Germline-derived CDR1 and CDR2 are LGHNA and YSLEER. CDR3 length: 15 amino acids. With 0 bases removed from V and 3 bases from J, the gap between germline ends came to 9 bases. CDR3 nucleotide sequence: TGCGCCAGCAGCCAAGATTACAGTTCCAATCAGCCCCAGCATTTT. Translated, it gives CASSQDYSSNQPQHF.

The V call is TRBV3-1, the J call TRBJ1-6; D ambiguous. CDR1 is LGHDT and CDR2 is YNNKEL in the germline V gene (reference sequence). V was shortened by 5 bases and J by 7 bases, with 12 bases between the two germline ends. The CDR3 covers 14 residues. CDR3: CASSTTTGNSPLHF. The CDR3 DNA reads as TGTGCCAGCAGCACTACCACGGGGAATTCACCCCTCCACTTT.

The genes are TRBV2 and TRBJ2-7; 8 bases line up with TRBD1. The germline V gene has CDR1 SNHLY and CDR2 FYNNEI. This CDR3 region has 15 residues. With 6 bases clipped from V and 2 bases from J, the junction kept 9 bases outside the gene matches. The CDR3 region is CASSLMGQDPYEQYF. Written as DNA, the CDR3 is TGTGCCAGCAGCCTAATGGGACAGGATCCCTACGAGCAGTACTTC.

The chain joins TRBV5-1 to TRBJ1-3, with D unresolved. The germline CDR1 and CDR2 sequences are SGHRS and YFSETQ. Trimming stripped 0 bases from V and 0 bases from J, with 13 bases between. The CDR3 spans 17 residues. In nucleotides, the CDR3 is TGCGCCAGCAGCTTGGCCCCCGGACGGTTCTCTGGAAACACCATATATTTT. Amino acid sequence: CASSLAPGRFSGNTIYF.

This clonotype was seen a few times. V is TRBV7-9 and J is TRBJ2-5; D tentatively reads TRBD1 or TRBD2 (5 bases each). With 1 base removed from V and 4 bases from J, the gap between germline ends came to 10 bases. Looked up from germline, CDR1 is SEHNR and CDR2 is FQNEAQ (reference sequence). The CDR3 covers 14 residues. CDR3 in amino acids: CASSLVGAGETQYF. The CDR3 DNA follows: TGTGCCAGCAGCTTAGTCGGGGCTGGAGAGACCCAGTACTTC.

The gene calls are TRBV24-1 and TRBJ2-3; D perhaps matches TRBD2 (5 bases). Trimming pared 3 bases from V and 6 bases from J, leaving 24 bases between. The CDR3 extends over 18 amino acids. Germline loops: CDR1 KGHDR, CDR2 SFDVKD. DNA of the CDR3: TGTGCCACCAGTGATGGGAAGGAGCAGATCGCGAAGCGGGATACGCAGTATTTT. As protein: CATSDGKEQIAKRDTQYF.

The chain couples TRBV6-5 to TRBJ1-1; D not resolved. The CDR3 covers 14 residues. Germline assignment: CDR1 MNHEY and CDR2 SVGAGI. V was trimmed by 0 bases and J by 5 bases, leaving 10 bases between them. In nucleotides, the CDR3 is TGTGCCAGCAGTTACTCGGGGTGGCGGACTGAAGCTTTCTTT. Translating gives CASSYSGWRTEAFF.

The chain joins TRBV18 to TRBJ2-3; D gene unclear. Germline V gene sequence: CDR1 KGHSH, CDR2 LQKENI. Trimming took off 8 bases at V and 4 bases at J, with 16 bases between the two ends. The CDR3 has 14 residues. This chain's CDR3 is CASLGKLGADTQYF. The CDR3, as DNA: TGTGCCAGCCTAGGGAAGCTAGGCGCAGATACGCAGTATTTT.

This clonotype was observed a few times. The chain couples TRBV12-3 or TRBV12-4 to TRBJ2-1; 7 positions agree with TRBD1. V gave up 6 bases and J gave up 1 base; unmatched junction bases: 6. This CDR3 region has 15 residues. CDR3 protein: CASSSGTVSYNEQFF. DNA for the CDR3: TGTGCCAGCAGCTCAGGGACAGTTTCCTACAATGAGCAGTTCTTC.

The sample holds many counts of this clonotype. The chain employs TRBV7-6 and TRBJ2-1; 10 bases map to TRBD2. Unmatched junction bases numbered 3, after V lost 4 bases and J lost 0 bases. Germline loops: CDR1 SGHVS, CDR2 FNYEAQ. The CDR3 totals 16 residues. CDR3 coding DNA: TGTGCCAGCAGCTCCCTAGCGGGAGACTCCTACAATGAGCAGTTCTTC. Translating it yields CASSSLAGDSYNEQFF.

This clonotype came up a few times. The CDR3 loop is CASSDPGAGGGYEQYF. CDR3 sequence (DNA): TGTGCCAGCAGTGACCCCGGGGCAGGGGGCGGGTACGAGCAGTACTTC. The chain employs TRBV2 and TRBJ2-7, with 8 positions matching TRBD1. Germline CDR1 is SNHLY and CDR2 is FYNNEI. This CDR3 has 16 residues. V was clipped by 3 bases and J by 4 bases; unmatched bases: 11.